The clone carrying this TCR beta chain was recorded a few times. PCR was performed a second time for 7 to 11 cycles using a sample-barcoded 5' primer and a J-beta primer mix. One entry per CDR3 protein results from TCRdb running MiXCR on the 5' RACE reads. Of 540,000 or so distinct CDR3 sequences in the sample, 24% are singletons; the top ten hold under 9%. Germline CDR1 reads SGDLS; CDR2 reads YYNGEE. Between the trimmed V and J ends, which lost 0 bases and 4 bases, there was a span of 14 bases. The CDR3 sequence is 16 residues long. The sample comes from a study of blood T cells in healthy people across ages. The data also belong to a second study, concerning T cells of mothers and their children.

Sequenced input: blood. The clonotype originates from a boy between 5 and 17 years old in good health. The V gene is TRBV9, the J gene TRBJ2-1; a possible D gene is TRBD1 (5 bases). The CDR3 spells CASSVGGRTHYNEQFF. DNA of the CDR3: TGTGCCAGCAGCGTAGGGGGCAGGACACATTACAATGAGCAGTTCTTC.